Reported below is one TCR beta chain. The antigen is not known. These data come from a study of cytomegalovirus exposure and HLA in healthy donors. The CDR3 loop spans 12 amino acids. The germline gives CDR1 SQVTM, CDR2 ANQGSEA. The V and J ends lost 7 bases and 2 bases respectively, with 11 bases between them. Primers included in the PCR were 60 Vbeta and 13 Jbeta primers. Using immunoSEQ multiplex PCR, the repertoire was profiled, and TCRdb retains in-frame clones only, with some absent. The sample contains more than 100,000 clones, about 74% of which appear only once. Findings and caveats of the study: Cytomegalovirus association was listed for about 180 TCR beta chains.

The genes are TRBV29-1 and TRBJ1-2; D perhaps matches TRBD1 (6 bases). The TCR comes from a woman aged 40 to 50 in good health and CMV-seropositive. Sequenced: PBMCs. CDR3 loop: CSGAQGNYGYTF. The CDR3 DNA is TGCAGCGGCGCACAGGGAAACTATGGCTACACCTTC.